Listed here is a single T cell receptor (beta chain). Its recognized antigen is unknown. No base-level quality is on record; no much larger clone is a single base apart. These data originate in a study of blood T cell repertoires in COVID-19 (dated by TCRdb to the early 2020s). For context, the study as a whole: Collaborator samples came from the United States, Italy and Spain and covered acute and convalescent phases of COVID-19. The material from the prospective study consisted of cDNA or gDNA derived from T cells, B-cell-depleted T cells, or PBMCs. HLA class I and class II types, where available, came from metadata supplied by the sample provider rather than from assay-based typing. Subjects who had been exposed to COVID-19, were actively infected with it, or had recovered from it provided the deeply sampled blood TCRbeta repertoires that made up the dataset. Samples were obtained from the ongoing ImmuneRACE study (first 160 participants) and from 1,254 subjects provided by 6 global collaborators. The repertoires were released in a freely available public database meant as a resource for research on the immune response to SARS-CoV-2. Nearly every sample came with metadata listing a de-identified subject ID, COVID-19 status, age in years and sex.

TCRbeta CDR3 regions were amplified from genomic DNA by means of the immunoSEQ Assay, a bias-controlled multiplex PCR. In the source study's methods: The number of nucleated cells in each sample was estimated from the amplification of reference gene primers within the assay. Sequence reads were collapsed and filtered to measure the absolute abundance of every unique TCRbeta CDR3 rearrangement. For each sample, productive Simpson clonality was calculated by taking the square root of Simpson's diversity index across productive rearrangements. TCRdb obtained this table from immuneACCESS and retained in-frame rearrangements with V and J assigned. These tables miss some clones; where compared with another copy, unresolved V genes account for less than half of the shortfall, and the remainder is unexplained. V, J and clone size are those of that table, while D and trimming were read from the DNA. Across this sample there are about 26,000 clones, with roughly 89% seen only once. The ten largest clones represent approximately 10% of the sample.

Here is what the overall study found, with its caveats: Clinical and demographic metadata were provided uncurated, with the amount varying by source and participant.

The collaborating institutions used their own protocols to collect whole blood in K2EDTA tubes. For TCRbeta analysis, collaborators shipped samples as frozen whole blood, isolated PBMCs, or DNA extracted from either of those sample types. The CDR3 spans 13 residues, from the cysteine through the phenylalanine. Only CDR3 DNA remains: 39 bases, in frame from the first base. The germline ends are 12 bases apart after V is trimmed by 4 bases and J by 11 bases. This sequence originates from a man in his 70s with acute or convalescent COVID-19. This receptor chain uses TRBV12-3 or TRBV12-4 and TRBJ1-6, with a tentative D gene TRBD1 over 6 matching bases. Sequenced sample: peripheral blood. The DNA sequence is given as TGTGCCAGCAGTTCCCAAGGGGGGGCACCCCTCCACTTT. It translates as CASSSQGGAPLHF.